The T cell receptor (beta chain) under discussion was sequenced for a study of T cell repertoires in cytomegalovirus infection. TCRdb ran MiXCR on the reads and lists one entry per CDR3 protein. This sample has about 300,000 distinct CDR3 sequences, with 25% found just once. This clonotype has just a few counts. Germline-derived CDR1 and CDR2 are DFQATT and SNEGSKA (reference sequence). The CDR3 sequence is 16 residues long. V trimming: 1 base; J trimming: 7 bases; junction bases outside the gene matches: 11. This receptor was taken from a human donor in good health (CMV status not recorded). Some clones in this sample may be carry-over from other donors' samples. The V gene is TRBV20-1, the J gene TRBJ1-5; TRBD1 agrees at 9 bases. The material sequenced was PBMCs. CDR3 nucleotides: TGCAGTGCTAGAGTCCCCACAGGGGGCACACGCCAGCCCCAGCATTTT. This encodes CSARVPTGGTRQPQHF.